The present TCR beta chain was sequenced within a study of T cell changes during pregnancy in multiple sclerosis. CDR1 and CDR2 from the germline V gene are MDHEN and SYDVKM. Trimming cost V 8 bases and J 5 bases, with 12 bases left between them. The CDR3 totals 12 residues. Sequencing used immunoSEQ multiplex PCR; TCRdb keeps in-frame clones, though not all of them. The sample has tens of thousands of clones, roughly 91% seen once. This receptor was taken from a female donor with multiple sclerosis, enrolled in a pregnancy study. The chain recombines TRBV28 with TRBJ1-2, with a possible D match to TRBD1 (6 bases). The specimen comprised CD4+ T cells from peripheral blood mononuclear cells, sampled in the first trimester of pregnancy. The CDR3, as DNA: TGTGCCAGCTCTGACAGGAGATATGGCTACACCTTC. Residues: CASSDRRYGYTF.